This T cell receptor beta chain was identified during a study of PD-1 blockade in mismatch repair-deficient tumors. Study at large: Enrolled about 2013-2016, patients had progressing, pretreated mismatch repair-deficient cancers of approximately 13 types.

Comment on this clone: Its antigen is not known.

Germline CDR1 reads ENHRY; CDR2 reads SYGVKD. V gave up 6 bases and J gave up 4 bases, with 21 bases separating them. This CDR3 comprises 16 residues. General study points: After pembrolizumab, tumor-resident clones rose rapidly, then generally contracted before radiologic responses.

PCR or immunohistochemistry showed mismatch repair deficiency in every enrolled patient. The TCR-sequenced patients were a few responders to pembrolizumab. Assay used: immunoSEQ multiplex PCR; TCRdb lists only in-frame clones, some missing. The profile shows around 100,000 clones, 60% to 85% of them singletons. The chain has TRBV10-3 and TRBJ1-1, with D unclear. The receptor comes from an adult with mismatch repair-deficient cancer. The source material was peripheral blood, sampled 60 weeks after starting pembrolizumab. The CDR3 spells CAIRLKPGSPGTEAFF. CDR3 sequence (DNA): TGTGCCATCAGACTGAAACCCGGGTCCCCGGGCACTGAAGCTTTCTTT.